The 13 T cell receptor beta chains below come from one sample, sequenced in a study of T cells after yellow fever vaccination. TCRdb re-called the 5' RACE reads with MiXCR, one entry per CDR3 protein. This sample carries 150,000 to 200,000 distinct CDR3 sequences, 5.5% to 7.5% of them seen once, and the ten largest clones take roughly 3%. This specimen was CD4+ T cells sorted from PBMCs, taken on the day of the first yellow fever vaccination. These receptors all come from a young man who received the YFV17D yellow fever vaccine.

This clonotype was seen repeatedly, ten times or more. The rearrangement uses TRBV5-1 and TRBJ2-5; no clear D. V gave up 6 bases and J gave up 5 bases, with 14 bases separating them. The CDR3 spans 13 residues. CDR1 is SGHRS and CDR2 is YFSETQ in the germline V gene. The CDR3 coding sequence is TGCGCCAGCATTCTAAGTCCTGGGGAGACCCAGTACTTC. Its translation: CASILSPGETQYF.

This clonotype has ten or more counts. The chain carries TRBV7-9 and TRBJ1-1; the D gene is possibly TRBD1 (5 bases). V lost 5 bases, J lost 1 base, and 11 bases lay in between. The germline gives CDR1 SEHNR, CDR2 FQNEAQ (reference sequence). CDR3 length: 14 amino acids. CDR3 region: CASSPDQGNTEAFF. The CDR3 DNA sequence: TGTGCCAGCAGCCCCGACCAGGGGAACACTGAAGCTTTCTTT.

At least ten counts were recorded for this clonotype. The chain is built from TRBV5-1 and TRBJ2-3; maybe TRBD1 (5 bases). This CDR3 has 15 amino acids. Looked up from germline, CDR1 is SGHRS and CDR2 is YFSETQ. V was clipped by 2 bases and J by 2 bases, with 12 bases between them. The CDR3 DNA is TGCGCCAGCAGCTTTCAGGGCCACGACACAGATACGCAGTATTTT. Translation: CASSFQGHDTDTQYF.

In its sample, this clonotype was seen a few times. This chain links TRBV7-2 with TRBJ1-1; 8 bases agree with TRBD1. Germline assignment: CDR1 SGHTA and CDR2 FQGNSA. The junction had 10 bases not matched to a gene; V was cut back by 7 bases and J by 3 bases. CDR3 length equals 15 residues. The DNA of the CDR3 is TGTGCCAGCATCTTTACAGGGGGTCTTGACACTGAAGCTTTCTTT. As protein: CASIFTGGLDTEAFF. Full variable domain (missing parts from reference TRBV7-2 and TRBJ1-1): GAGVSQSPSNKVTEKGKDVELRCDPISGHTALYWYRQSLGQGLEFLIYFQGNSAPDKSGLPSDRFSAERTGGSVSTLTIQRTQQEDSAVYLCASIFTGGLDTEAFFGQGTRLTVV.

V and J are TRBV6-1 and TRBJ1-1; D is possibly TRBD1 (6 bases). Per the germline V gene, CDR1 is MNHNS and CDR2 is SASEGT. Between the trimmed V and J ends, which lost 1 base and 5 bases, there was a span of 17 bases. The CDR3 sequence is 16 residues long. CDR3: CASSEDNRVVVTEAFF. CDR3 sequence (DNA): TGTGCCAGCAGTGAAGATAACAGGGTTGTAGTGACTGAAGCTTTCTTT.

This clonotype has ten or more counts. CDR3 loop: CSVEVQVRETQYF. The CDR3 coding sequence is TGCAGCGTTGAAGTTCAGGTTCGGGAGACCCAGTACTTC. This chain links TRBV29-1 with TRBJ2-5; D gene unclear. The CDR3 is 13 amino acids. In germline, CDR1 is SQVTM, CDR2 ANQGSEA. Trimming left V 1 base short and J 5 bases short, with 11 bases between.

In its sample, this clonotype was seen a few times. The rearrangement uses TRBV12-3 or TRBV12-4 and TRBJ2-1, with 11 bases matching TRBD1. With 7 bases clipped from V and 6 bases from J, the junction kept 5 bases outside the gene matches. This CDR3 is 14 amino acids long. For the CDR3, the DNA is TGTGCCAGCACCCAGGGACAGGGGGTCAATGAGCAGTTCTTC. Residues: CASTQGQGVNEQFF.

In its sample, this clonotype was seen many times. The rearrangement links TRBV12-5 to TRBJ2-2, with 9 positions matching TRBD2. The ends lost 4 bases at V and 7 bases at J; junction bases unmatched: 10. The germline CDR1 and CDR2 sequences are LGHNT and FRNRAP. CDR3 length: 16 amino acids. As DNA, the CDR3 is TGTGCTAGTGGTTCTACTAGCGGGCGGTCCGTCGGGGAGCTGTTTTTT. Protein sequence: CASGSTSGRSVGELFF.

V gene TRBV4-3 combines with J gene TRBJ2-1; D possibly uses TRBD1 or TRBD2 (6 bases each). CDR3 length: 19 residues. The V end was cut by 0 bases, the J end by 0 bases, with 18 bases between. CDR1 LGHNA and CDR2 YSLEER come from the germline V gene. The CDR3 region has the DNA TGCGCCAGCAGCCAAGATTTAACGGGGGCCCCTAGCTCCTACAATGAGCAGTTCTTC. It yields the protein CASSQDLTGAPSSYNEQFF.

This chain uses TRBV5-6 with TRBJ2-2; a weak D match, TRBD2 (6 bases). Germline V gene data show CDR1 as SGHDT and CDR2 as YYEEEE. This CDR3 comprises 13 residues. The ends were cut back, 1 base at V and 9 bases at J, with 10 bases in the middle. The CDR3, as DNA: TGTGCCAGCAGCTTGAGGAGCGGGCGGGAGCTGTTTTTT. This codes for CASSLRSGRELFF. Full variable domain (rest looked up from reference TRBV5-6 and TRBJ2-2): DAGVTQSPTHLIKTRGQQVTLRCSPKSGHDTVSWYQQALGQGPQFIFQYYEEEERQRGNFPDRFSGHQFPNYSSELNVNALLLGDSALYLCASSLRSGRELFFGEGSRLTVL.

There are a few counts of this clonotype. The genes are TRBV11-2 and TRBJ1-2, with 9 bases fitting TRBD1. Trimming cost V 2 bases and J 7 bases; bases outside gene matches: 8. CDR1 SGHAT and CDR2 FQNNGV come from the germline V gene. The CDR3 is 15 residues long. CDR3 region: CASSLMGQGIAGYTF. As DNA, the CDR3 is TGTGCCAGCAGCTTAATGGGACAGGGTATTGCTGGCTACACCTTC. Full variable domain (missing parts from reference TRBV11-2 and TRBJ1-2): EAGVAQSPRYKIIEKRQSVAFWCNPISGHATLYWYQQILGQGPKLLIQFQNNGVVDDSQLPKDRFSAERLKGVDSTLKIQPAKLEDSAVYLCASSLMGQGIAGYTFGSGTRLTVV.

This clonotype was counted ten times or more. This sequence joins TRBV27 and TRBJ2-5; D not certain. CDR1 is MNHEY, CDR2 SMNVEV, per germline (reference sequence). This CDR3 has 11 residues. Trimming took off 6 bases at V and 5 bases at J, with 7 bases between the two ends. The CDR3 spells CASSTRETQYF. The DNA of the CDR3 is TGTGCCAGCAGCACCCGGGAGACCCAGTACTTC.

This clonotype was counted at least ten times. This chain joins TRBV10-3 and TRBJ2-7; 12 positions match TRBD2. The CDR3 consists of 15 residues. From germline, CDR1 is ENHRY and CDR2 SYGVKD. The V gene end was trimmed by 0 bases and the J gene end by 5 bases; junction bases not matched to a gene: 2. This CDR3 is CAISESTSGGDEQYF. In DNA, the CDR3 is TGTGCCATCAGTGAGTCGACTAGCGGGGGCGACGAGCAGTACTTC.